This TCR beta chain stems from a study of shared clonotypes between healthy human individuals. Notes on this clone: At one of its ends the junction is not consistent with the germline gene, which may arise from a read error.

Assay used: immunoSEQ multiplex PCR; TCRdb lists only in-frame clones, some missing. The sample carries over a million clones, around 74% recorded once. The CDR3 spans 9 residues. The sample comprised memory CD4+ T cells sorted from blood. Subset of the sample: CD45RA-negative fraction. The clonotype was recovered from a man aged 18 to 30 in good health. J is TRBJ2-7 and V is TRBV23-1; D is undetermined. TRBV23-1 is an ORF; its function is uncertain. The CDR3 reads CASSQSGMF. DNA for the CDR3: TGCGCCAGCAGTCAATCTGGAATGTTC.